This T cell receptor beta chain is from a study of blood T cell repertoires in COVID-19. Study as a whole: Italy, Spain and the United States were the sources of the convalescent and acute COVID-19 samples. PBMCs, B-cell-depleted T cells, or T cells were the source of the cDNA or gDNA that made up the material.

Deletions cut 5 bases from V and 0 bases from J, with 11 bases between. CDR3 length equals 15 residues. The V gene's germline CDR1 is MNHEY and CDR2 SVGAGI. Study processing details: Reference gene primers were amplified, and this amplification served to estimate nucleated cell counts. The table came from immunoSEQ multiplex PCR; TCRdb's copy has only in-frame clones and leaves some out. V and J calls and clone size are those listed in that table; D and trimming were worked out from the DNA. The sample lists fewer than 150,000 clones, approximately 81% occurring once. This clonotype was sampled from a human donor in a cohort sampled during active COVID-19. Sequenced input: peripheral blood. The chain recombines TRBV6-5 with TRBJ1-5; a weak D match, TRBD1 (6 bases). CDR3 sequence reads: CASSRDMYSNQPQHF. The CDR3 DNA reads TGTGCCAGCAGTCGGGACATGTATAGCAATCAGCCCCAGCATTTT.